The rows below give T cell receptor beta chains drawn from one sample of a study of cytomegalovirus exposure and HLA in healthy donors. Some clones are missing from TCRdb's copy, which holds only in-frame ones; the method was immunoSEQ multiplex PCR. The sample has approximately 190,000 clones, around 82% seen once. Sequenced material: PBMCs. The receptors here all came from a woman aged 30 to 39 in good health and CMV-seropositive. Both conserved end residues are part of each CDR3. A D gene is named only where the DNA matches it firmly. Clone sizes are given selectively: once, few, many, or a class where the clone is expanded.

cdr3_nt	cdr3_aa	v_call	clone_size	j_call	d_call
TGCGCCAGCAGCTTGACAGCTGGAAACACCATATATTTT	CASSLTAGNTIYF	TRBV5-1	NA	TRBJ1-3	NA
TGCGCCAGCAGCTTGTTAGTCCTACCCTCCTACAATGAGCAGTTCTTC	CASSLLVLPSYNEQFF	TRBV5-1	NA	TRBJ2-1	NA
TGTGCCAGTCGTACAGGGATCTATGGCTACACCTTC	CASRTGIYGYTF	TRBV19	NA	TRBJ1-2	NA
TGCGCCAGCAGCTGGGACTCCCCCACAGATACGCAGTATTTT	CASSWDSPTDTQYF	TRBV5-1	few	TRBJ2-3	NA
TGTGCCAGCAGTGGAGGGATGAACACTGAAGCTTTCTTT	CASSGGMNTEAFF	TRBV13	NA	TRBJ1-1	NA
TGTGCCAGCAGTTTACTGGGCCAGCCCTATGGCTACACCTTC	CASSLLGQPYGYTF	TRBV28	NA	TRBJ1-2	NA
TGTGCCAGCAGCGGGGATGGACAGAAACCCCGTCTTGGAAACACCATATATTTT	CASSGDGQKPRLGNTIYF	TRBV9	NA	TRBJ1-3	NA
TGTGCCTGGAGTGCCGGACAGGGGCTAGGGCAGCCCCAGCATTTT	CAWSAGQGLGQPQHF	TRBV30	NA	TRBJ1-5	TRBD1
TGCGCCAGCAGGAAAACAGGGGGCAAGAACACCGGGGAGCTGTTTTTT	CASRKTGGKNTGELFF	TRBV5-1	NA	TRBJ2-2	TRBD1
TGTGCCAGCAGCCCGGCCTACAATGAGCAGTTCTTC	CASSPAYNEQFF	TRBV7-9	once	TRBJ2-1	NA
TGTGCCAGCAGTTTATCTTCCCTAGCGGAGGGCTTGACCCAGTACTTC	CASSLSSLAEGLTQYF	TRBV28	NA	TRBJ2-5	TRBD2
TGTGCCAGCAGCACGGGGAGGGGCTCCTACGAGCAGTACTTC	CASSTGRGSYEQYF	TRBV5-6	NA	TRBJ2-7	TRBD2
TGTGCCAGCGCGGGACAGGGGGCGATCAATCAGCCCCAGCATTTT	CASAGQGAINQPQHF	TRBV2	once	TRBJ1-5	TRBD1
TGTGCCAGCAAAGGGGAACAGCCCCAGCATTTT	CASKGEQPQHF	TRBV28	NA	TRBJ1-5	NA
NA	CASSSSAGWDTEAFF	TRBV28	NA	TRBJ1-1	NA
TGTGCCAGCACTATCCTCCGGGGGGCTGACCAGCCCCAGCATTTT	CASTILRGADQPQHF	TRBV28	NA	TRBJ1-5	NA
TGTGCCAGCAGCTTAGTAGGCGGGACCTTTTACAATGAGCAGTTCTTC	CASSLVGGTFYNEQFF	TRBV7-8	NA	TRBJ2-1	NA
TGCGCCAGCAGTGAGCCTCGCGGGGGCGGCTATGGCTACACCTTC	CASSEPRGGGYGYTF	TRBV10-2	once	TRBJ1-2	NA